This TCR beta chain originates from a study of control samples from healthy donors and cancer patients. Germline V CDR1 and CDR2: MDHEN, SYDVKM. V gave up 5 bases and J gave up 4 bases, with 14 bases separating them. The CDR3 has 15 residues. Produced via immunoSEQ multiplex PCR; TCRdb's table is partial and in-frame only. This table holds about 160,000 clones, around 90% found once. The rearrangement links TRBV28 to TRBJ2-2; weak D call: TRBD1 (6 bases). This TCR came from a man aged 25 to 40 in good health. The sample comprised blood. CDR3 amino acids: CASSHQTGTTGELFF. In DNA, the CDR3 is TGTGCCAGCAGTCACCAAACAGGGACCACCGGGGAGCTGTTTTTT.